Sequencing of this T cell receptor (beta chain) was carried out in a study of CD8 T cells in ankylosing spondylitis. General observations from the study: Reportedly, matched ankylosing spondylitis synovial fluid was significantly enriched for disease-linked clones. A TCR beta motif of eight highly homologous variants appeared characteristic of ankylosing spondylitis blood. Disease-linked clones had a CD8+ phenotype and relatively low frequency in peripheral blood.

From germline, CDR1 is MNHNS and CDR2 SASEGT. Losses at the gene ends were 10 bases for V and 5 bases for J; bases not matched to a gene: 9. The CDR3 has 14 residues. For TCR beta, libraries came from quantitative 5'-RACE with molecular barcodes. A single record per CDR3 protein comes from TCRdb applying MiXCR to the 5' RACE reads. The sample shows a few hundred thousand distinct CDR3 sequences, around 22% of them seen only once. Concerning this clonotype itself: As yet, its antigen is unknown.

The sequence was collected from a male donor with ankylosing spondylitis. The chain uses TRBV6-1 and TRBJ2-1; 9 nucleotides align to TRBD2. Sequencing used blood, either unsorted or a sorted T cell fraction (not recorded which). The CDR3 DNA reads TGTGCCACCATTCGCGGGAGGGCCGACAATGAGCAGTTCTTC. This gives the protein CATIRGRADNEQFF.